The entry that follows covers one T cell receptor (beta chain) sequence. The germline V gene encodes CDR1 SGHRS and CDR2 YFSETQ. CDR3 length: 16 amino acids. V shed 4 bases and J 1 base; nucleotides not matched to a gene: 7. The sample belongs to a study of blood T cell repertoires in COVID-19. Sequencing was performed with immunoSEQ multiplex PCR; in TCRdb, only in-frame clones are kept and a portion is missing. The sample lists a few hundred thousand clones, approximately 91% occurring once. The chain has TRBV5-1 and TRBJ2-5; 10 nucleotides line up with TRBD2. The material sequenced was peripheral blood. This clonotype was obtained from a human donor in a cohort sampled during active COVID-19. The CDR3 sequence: CASSDGLAEFQETQYF. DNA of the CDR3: TGCGCCAGCAGCGATGGACTAGCGGAGTTCCAAGAGACCCAGTACTTC.